The source of this TCR beta chain is a study of blood T cells in healthy people across ages. Study-level points and caveats: Observed TCR beta diversity per million T cells went down as age went up. This fall followed a roughly linear course with age.

The germline V gene has CDR1 MDHEN and CDR2 SYDVKM. The CDR3 spans 14 residues. J was trimmed by 9 bases and V by 7 bases; bases with no gene match: 9. Every donor gave around 10 milliliters of peripheral blood. This clonotype was recorded a few times. Its antigen is still unknown. Together with a sample-barcoded 5' primer, a J-beta primer mix was included in a second PCR lasting roughly 6 to 12 cycles. The study obtained at least 2.5 million CDR3-containing paired-end reads from every sample. One entry per CDR3 protein results from TCRdb running MiXCR on the 5' RACE reads. The data hold about 1.5 million distinct CDR3 sequences, with approximately 43% observed a single time.

The receptor was derived from a woman younger than 35 in good health. The genes are TRBV28 and TRBJ2-1, with TRBD2 matching over 10 bases. The sequencing input was blood. The CDR3 DNA follows: TGTGCCAGCATCGATACGGGACTAGCGAGTGAGCAGTTCTTC. This sequence encodes CASIDTGLASEQFF.